These 17 T cell receptor beta chains share one sample of origin, sequenced in a study of shared clonotypes between healthy human individuals. Generated by immunoSEQ multiplex PCR, the TCRdb table keeps only in-frame clones and is missing some. This table has just over 2,000,000 clones, 95% appearing once. The sequenced material came from naive CD4+ T cells sorted from blood. The subset was: CD45RA+ positively selected. These receptors were collected from a man younger than 35 in good health.

J is TRBJ1-1 and V is TRBV5-1; no definite D call. In germline, CDR1 is SGHRS, CDR2 YFSETQ. V lost 4 bases and J 1 base, leaving 8 bases between the germline ends. This CDR3 is built from 13 residues. CDR3 nucleotide sequence: TGCGCCAGCAGCCAGGACGGGAACACTGAAGCTTTCTTT. This gives the protein CASSQDGNTEAFF.

The V call is TRBV14, the J call TRBJ2-7, with 8 bases identical to TRBD1. The length of the CDR3 is 16 residues. V shed 4 bases and J 6 bases; nucleotides not matched to a gene: 14. Germline loops: CDR1 SGHDN, CDR2 FVKESK. CDR3 sequence: CASSRRTGPLFGEQYF. CDR3 nucleotide sequence: TGTGCCAGCAGCCGACGGACAGGGCCCCTTTTCGGCGAGCAGTACTTC.

The V call is TRBV28, the J call TRBJ2-7; TRBD2 might be the D (6 bases). This CDR3 spans 14 amino acids. V dropped 7 bases and J dropped 2 bases, with 15 bases sitting between them. The germline gives CDR1 MDHEN, CDR2 SYDVKM. As DNA, the CDR3 is TGTGCCAGCATTGCCCAGGGACTCGCCTACGAGCAGTACTTC. Translated: CASIAQGLAYEQYF.

V usage is TRBV6-1 and J usage is TRBJ1-5, with 7 bases fitting TRBD1. Germline lookup yields CDR1 MNHNS and CDR2 SASEGT. The V gene end was trimmed by 6 bases and the J gene end by 5 bases; junction bases not matched to a gene: 4. The length of the CDR3 is 13 residues. CDR3 sequence reads: CASRAGGDQPQHF. CDR3 bases: TGTGCCAGCAGGGCAGGGGGAGATCAGCCCCAGCATTTT.

In its sample, this clone was seen once. The rearrangement joins TRBV11-2 to TRBJ2-4, with 10 positions matching TRBD1. V lost 4 bases, J lost 8 bases, and 5 bases stayed unmatched. This CDR3 has 14 amino acids. Germline values: CDR1 SGHAT, CDR2 FQNNGV. CDR3 DNA sequence: TGTGCCAGCAGCTATGGGACAGGGGTGGACATTCAGTACTTC. It translates to CASSYGTGVDIQYF. Supplemented by reference TRBV11-2 and TRBJ2-4, the full variable domain reads EAGVAQSPRYKIIEKRQSVAFWCNPISGHATLYWYQQILGQGPKLLIQFQNNGVVDDSQLPKDRFSAERLKGVDSTLKIQPAKLEDSAVYLCASSYGTGVDIQYFGAGTRLSVL.

The gene calls are TRBV4-3 and TRBJ2-7; D is possibly TRBD2 (6 bases). The V end lost 4 bases, the J end lost 4 bases, and 17 bases lay between the germline ends. This CDR3 is 15 amino acids long. CDR1 LGHNA and CDR2 YSLEER come from the germline V gene. Here the CDR3 reads CASSPYRGVMYEQYF. The CDR3 nucleotides are TGCGCCAGCAGCCCCTATCGCGGGGTAATGTACGAGCAGTACTTC.

This chain links TRBV15 with TRBJ2-6, with a possible D match to TRBD1 (6 bases). The CDR3 loop spans 16 amino acids. The V gene's germline CDR1 is LNHNV and CDR2 YYDKDF (reference sequence). Trimming took 3 bases from V and 6 from J, leaving 15 bases between them. The DNA for the CDR3 is TGTGCCACCAGCAGTCAACAGGGATTTGCGGCCAACGTCCTGACTTTC. Translated, it gives CATSSQQGFAANVLTF.

The rearrangement joins TRBV10-1 to TRBJ2-3; either TRBD1 or TRBD2 may supply D (5 bases each). CDR3 length: 15 residues. The V gene lost 8 bases and the J gene lost 0 bases, with 15 bases spanning the gap. Germline V gene data show CDR1 as WNHNN and CDR2 as SYGVQD (reference sequence). Here the CDR3 DNA reads TGCGCCAGCGGCACCGGGACCACGAGCACAGATACGCAGTATTTT. It codes for CASGTGTTSTDTQYF.

This clone has only one observation. This chain connects TRBV28 to TRBJ2-3; weak D call: TRBD2 (5 bases). The germline V gene has CDR1 MDHEN and CDR2 SYDVKM. V was pared by 5 bases and J by 4 bases, with 13 bases between. The CDR3 runs 14 residues. CDR3 sequence: CASSPGLEADTQYF. CDR3 bases: TGTGCCAGCAGTCCCGGACTTGAGGCAGATACGCAGTATTTT.

The chain links TRBV19 to TRBJ2-3; no definite D call. Trimming took off 6 bases at V and 2 bases at J, with 12 bases between the two ends. This CDR3 is 14 amino acids long. Germline V gene lookup returns CDR1 LNHDA and CDR2 SQIVND (reference sequence). The CDR3 DNA follows: TGTGCCAGTAGCCGGAAACTATTCACAGATACGCAGTATTTT. Residues: CASSRKLFTDTQYF.

V is TRBV7-9 and J is TRBJ1-1; 7 bases map to TRBD1. V was clipped by 5 bases and J by 7 bases; unmatched bases: 10. Germline values: CDR1 SEHNR, CDR2 FQNEAQ (reference sequence). This CDR3 spans 14 amino acids. The CDR3 spells CASSKGAGRYEAFF. The DNA for the CDR3 is TGTGCCAGCAGCAAGGGGGCAGGCCGATATGAAGCTTTCTTT.

With respect to this clone: In the same sample, other DNA sequences code for this CDR3. The genes are TRBV6-5 and TRBJ2-7; unclear D gene. Trimming cost V 0 bases and J 1 base, with 7 bases left between them. The CDR3 covers 14 residues. Germline loops: CDR1 MNHEY, CDR2 SVGAGI. The chain's CDR3 is CASSYSAGSYEQYF. CDR3 bases: TGTGCCAGCAGTTACTCGGCCGGATCCTACGAGCAGTACTTC.

The V call is TRBV2, the J call TRBJ2-5; D is uncertain. V shed 4 bases and J shed 5 bases, with 5 bases lying between them. There are 11 residues in the CDR3. The germline V gene has CDR1 SNHLY and CDR2 FYNNEI. As DNA, the CDR3 is TGTGCCAGCAGTGCATATGAGACCCAGTACTTC. Translation: CASSAYETQYF.

This clone appeared a single time. The rearrangement joins TRBV5-1 to TRBJ2-2; 11 bases match TRBD2. CDR1 is SGHRS and CDR2 is YFSETQ in the germline V gene. The CDR3 contains 16 residues. Trimming at V came to 6 bases and at J to 3 bases, leaving 7 bases not matched to a gene. DNA for the CDR3: TGCGCCAGCAACCCGACTAGCGGGGTTCACACCGGGGAGCTGTTTTTT. It codes for CASNPTSGVHTGELFF. The whole variable domain, filled in from reference TRBV5-1 and TRBJ2-2, reads KAGVTQTPRYLIKTRGQQVTLSCSPISGHRSVSWYQQTPGQGLQFLFEYFSETQRNKGNFPGRFSGRQFSNSRSEMNVSTLELGDSALYLCASNPTSGVHTGELFFGEGSRLTVL.

The V gene is TRBV13, the J gene TRBJ2-7; D ambiguous. The germline V gene encodes CDR1 PRHDT and CDR2 FYEKMQ (reference sequence). The CDR3 spans 13 residues. V lost 3 bases and J lost 2, with 8 bases in between. In nucleotides, the CDR3 is TGTGCCAGCAGCTTCCAGTCAGCCTACGAGCAGTACTTC. Protein: CASSFQSAYEQYF.

The chain links TRBV10-1 to TRBJ1-1; D is uncertain. This CDR3 is 14 amino acids long. The V gene's germline CDR1 is WNHNN and CDR2 SYGVQD (reference sequence). V was pared by 0 bases and J by 6 bases, with 11 bases between. This CDR3 reads CASSESPAGSEAFF. In DNA form, the CDR3 reads TGCGCCAGCAGTGAGTCCCCTGCGGGTTCTGAAGCTTTCTTT.

In the case of this clone: The same CDR3 arises from other DNA sequences in this sample as well. The rearrangement links TRBV11-2 to TRBJ2-1, with D hard to call. V gave up 0 bases and J gave up 6 bases, with 6 bases separating them. Germline assignment: CDR1 SGHAT and CDR2 FQNNGV. CDR3 length equals 13 residues. The CDR3 protein is CASSLDRSNEQFF. In nucleotides, the CDR3 is TGTGCCAGCAGCTTAGATCGGTCCAATGAGCAGTTCTTC.